The 26 T cell receptor beta chains listed next were all sequenced from one sample in a study of T cells after yellow fever vaccination. Using its own MiXCR run on the 5' RACE reads, TCRdb lists one record per CDR3 protein. The table records approximately 510,000 distinct CDR3 sequences, 20% to 25% of them present only once. The sequencing here drew on PBMCs, taken approximately 22 days after the first yellow fever vaccination. The receptors here all came from a man aged 18 to 29 who received the YFV17D yellow fever vaccine.

This clonotype was detected a few times. CDR3 DNA: TGTGCCAGCAGTTTCCACAACGAGCAGTACTTC. It specifies CASSFHNEQYF. The chain uses TRBV12-3 or TRBV12-4 and TRBJ2-7; D is unresolved. V lost 3 bases and J lost 5, with 5 bases in between. The length of the CDR3 is 11 residues.

The rearrangement uses TRBV20-1 and TRBJ2-1, with D perhaps matching TRBD1 (6 bases). CDR1 is DFQATT, CDR2 SNEGSKA, per germline (reference sequence). CDR3 length equals 13 residues. Trimming removed 3 bases from V and 6 bases from J, with 12 bases in between. The CDR3 region has the DNA TGCAGTGCTAGTAGGACAGTCCTCAATGAGCAGTTCTTC. Amino acids: CSASRTVLNEQFF.

In this sample, this clonotype turned up a few times. A read error may produce the germline difference seen at one junction end. This chain uses TRBV6-5 with TRBJ1-1; 7 bases agree with TRBD1. The germline CDR1 and CDR2 sequences are MNHEY and SVGAGI. This CDR3 spans 13 amino acids. CDR3 coding DNA: TGTGCCAGCAGTTACGACGCGGGGGACAGTAGGGTCTTT. The encoded protein is CASSYDAGDSRVF.

This clonotype occurred a few times. The chain employs TRBV29-1 and TRBJ1-4; 9 nucleotides match TRBD1. Trimming removed 0 bases from V and 6 bases from J; junction bases left unmatched: 5. The CDR3 is made up of 15 amino acids. Germline V gene data show CDR1 as SQVTM and CDR2 as ANQGSEA. This chain's CDR3 is CSVEERDRVDEKLFF. The CDR3 bases are TGCAGCGTTGAAGAACGGGACAGGGTCGATGAAAAACTGTTTTTT. The variable domain in full, with the rest retrieved from reference TRBV29-1 and TRBJ1-4, is SAVISQKPSRDICQRGTSLTIQCQVDSQVTMMFWYRQQPGQSLTLIATANQGSEATYESGFVIDKFPISRPNLTFSTLTVSNMSPEDSSIYLCSVEERDRVDEKLFFGSGTQLSVL.

There are a few counts of this clonotype. This chain links TRBV27 with TRBJ1-2; 9 positions match TRBD1. V shed 3 bases and J 7 bases; nucleotides not matched to a gene: 9. The germline gives CDR1 MNHEY, CDR2 SMNVEV (reference sequence). The CDR3 extends over 15 amino acids. The CDR3 DNA follows: TGTGCCAGCAGTTTCACAAGGACAGGGGAGTTTGGCTACACCTTC. The encoded protein is CASSFTRTGEFGYTF.

This clonotype was seen only a few times. CDR3 nucleotide sequence: TGTGCCAGTAGCTCATCAGGGCCCGGGGAGCTGTTTTTT. Protein product: CASSSSGPGELFF. V gene TRBV19 combines with J gene TRBJ2-2; a possible D gene is TRBD1 (5 bases). Germline V gives CDR1 LNHDA, CDR2 SQIVND (reference sequence). V was shortened by 6 bases and J by 6 bases, with 11 bases between the two germline ends. The CDR3 contains 13 residues.

This rearrangement joins TRBV6-2 or TRBV6-3 to TRBJ1-1, with TRBD1 matching 9 bases. The CDR3 is 19 amino acids. V trimming: 2 bases; J trimming: 4 bases; junction bases outside the gene matches: 17. CDR1 MNHEY and CDR2 SVGEGT come from the germline V gene. The CDR3 nucleotides read TGTGCCAGCAGTTACGAGATCCTAACAGGGGGCATGTGGGCCACTGAAGCTTTCTTT. Its protein is CASSYEILTGGMWATEAFF.

This chain joins TRBV29-1 and TRBJ2-1; D is perhaps TRBD1 or TRBD2 (5 bases each). CDR1 and CDR2 from the germline V gene are SQVTM and ANQGSEA. The germline V and J ends were trimmed by 6 bases and 15 bases, with 21 bases remaining between them. The CDR3 has 12 residues. CDR3 coding DNA: TGCAGCGTAAGGGACCCCAGTGGTTTTCCGTTCTTC. It codes for CSVRDPSGFPFF.

The V and J genes are TRBV20-1 and TRBJ1-4, with D perhaps TRBD1 (5 bases). Trimming took 4 bases from V and 8 from J, leaving 11 bases between them. Germline assignment: CDR1 DFQATT and CDR2 SNEGSKA (reference sequence). The CDR3 is 12 amino acids. CDR3 protein: CSATGQEEKLFF. DNA of the CDR3: TGCAGTGCTACAGGGCAGGAGGAAAAACTGTTTTTT.

This clonotype was detected a few times. The rearrangement links TRBV11-2 to TRBJ2-3; D unresolved. V lost 1 base, J lost 1 base, and 9 bases lay in between. Germline CDR1 reads SGHAT; CDR2 reads FQNNGV. CDR3 size: 15 residues. DNA of the CDR3: TGTGCCAGCAGCTTAGGAGTGGCCCGCACAGATACGCAGTATTTT. This translates into CASSLGVARTDTQYF.

This clonotype was counted between two and nine times. The genes are TRBV7-9 and TRBJ2-4, with a possible D match to TRBD2 (5 bases). The CDR3 length is 15 residues. Germline-derived CDR1 and CDR2 are SEHNR and FQNEAQ (reference sequence). Trimming took 5 bases from V and 0 from J, leaving 11 bases between them. The CDR3, as DNA: TGTGCCAGCAGCCGGGAACCCTTAGCCAAAAACATTCAGTACTTC. Its translation: CASSREPLAKNIQYF.

The rearrangement uses TRBV9 and TRBJ2-2; unclear D gene. Germline CDR1 is SGDLS and CDR2 is YYNGEE. Trimming took off 4 bases at V and 4 bases at J, with 11 bases between the two ends. CDR3 length: 14 residues. The CDR3 reads CASSSWVSTGELFF. DNA for the CDR3: TGTGCCAGCAGCTCCTGGGTGAGCACCGGGGAGCTGTTTTTT.

This clonotype was seen a handful of times. V and J are TRBV2 and TRBJ2-7; the D call may be TRBD1 or TRBD2 (6 bases each). This CDR3 has 15 residues. The germline V gene encodes CDR1 SNHLY and CDR2 FYNNEI. V was shortened by 2 bases and J by 0 bases, with 11 bases between the two germline ends. This CDR3 reads CASSEKGGPSYEQYF. CDR3 bases: TGTGCCAGCAGTGAAAAGGGGGGCCCCTCCTACGAGCAGTACTTC.

This chain connects TRBV2 to TRBJ2-2; 8 bases line up with TRBD1. From germline, CDR1 is SNHLY and CDR2 FYNNEI. This CDR3 is built from 14 residues. After removal of 6 bases from V and 4 bases from J, the junction contained 4 bases not matched to a gene. CDR3 sequence: CASRTGAATGELFF. CDR3 bases: TGTGCCAGCAGGACAGGGGCGGCCACCGGGGAGCTGTTTTTT.

This sequence joins TRBV20-1 and TRBJ2-2, with a tentative D call TRBD1 (6 bases). CDR1 is DFQATT, CDR2 SNEGSKA, per germline (reference sequence). The CDR3 contains 14 residues. V lost 5 bases and J lost 6, with 16 bases in between. The CDR3 region has the DNA TGCAGTGCTTTACAGACAGGCCCCCCCGGGGAGCTGTTTTTT. This sequence encodes CSALQTGPPGELFF.

V usage is TRBV5-1 and J usage is TRBJ1-1; possible D gene TRBD1, 5 bases. Germline V gene sequence: CDR1 SGHRS, CDR2 YFSETQ. V lost 2 bases and J lost 6, with 17 bases in between. The CDR3 runs to 15 residues. The CDR3: CASSFGGTPRAEAFF. The CDR3 DNA reads TGCGCCAGCAGCTTCGGTGGGACCCCCCGCGCTGAAGCTTTCTTT.

This clonotype was observed a few times. This chain connects TRBV5-6 to TRBJ2-1; D not certain. Germline V lookup: CDR1 SGHDT, CDR2 YYEEEE. The CDR3 spans 16 residues. Trimming shortened V by 4 bases and J by 3 bases, and 17 bases separated the two germline ends. The CDR3 sequence: CASSRKGHSLYNEQFF. The CDR3 nucleotides are TGTGCCAGCAGCCGGAAGGGTCATTCGCTCTACAATGAGCAGTTCTTC.

This clonotype appeared a few times. This sequence joins TRBV7-8 and TRBJ2-7, with 11 positions matching TRBD1. The CDR3 is made up of 15 amino acids. Germline values: CDR1 SGHVS, CDR2 FQNEAQ. The V segment lost 5 bases and the J segment 0 bases; nucleotides outside the gene matches: 3. CDR3 in DNA: TGTGCCAGCAGCATCGGGACAGGGGGCTCCTACGAGCAGTACGTC. This sequence encodes CASSIGTGGSYEQYV.

The CDR3 DNA sequence: TGTGCCAGTAGTATGGGTCAACTCACCTACAATGAGCAGTTCTTC. Protein product: CASSMGQLTYNEQFF. J is TRBJ2-1 and V is TRBV19; D not resolved. Germline CDR1 is LNHDA and CDR2 is SQIVND (reference sequence). The CDR3 consists of 15 residues. Trimming took 3 bases from V and 2 from J, leaving 11 bases between them.

This clonotype was seen just once. Just one base apart from a much larger clone, this may be a read error. The chain uses TRBV5-6 and TRBJ2-7; D unclear. This CDR3 spans 12 amino acids. Germline CDR1 SGHDT, CDR2 YYEEEE. CDR3 bases: TGTACCAGCAGCCTGGTCCGAGACGAGCAGTACTTC. Translating gives CTSSLVRDEQYF.

This clonotype has more than one count but fewer than ten. The DNA for the CDR3 is TGTGCCAGCAGCTTAGTCGGGGGGGCAAGCAATCAGCCCCAGCATTTT. Translated: CASSLVGGASNQPQHF. The V and J genes are TRBV7-2 and TRBJ1-5, with a weak D call TRBD1 (6 bases). This CDR3 contains 16 residues. Trimming removed 1 base from V and 1 base from J, with 11 bases in between. CDR1 SGHTA and CDR2 FQGNSA come from the germline V gene. The variable domain in full, with the rest retrieved from reference TRBV7-2 and TRBJ1-5, is GAGVSQSPSNKVTEKGKDVELRCDPISGHTALYWYRQSLGQGLEFLIYFQGNSAPDKSGLPSDRFSAERTGGSVSTLTIQRTQQEDSAVYLCASSLVGGASNQPQHFGDGTRLSIL.

The chain carries TRBV7-8 and TRBJ2-5, with 9 bases aligning to TRBD2. V trimming: 5 bases; J trimming: 0 bases; junction bases outside the gene matches: 19. The length of the CDR3 is 20 residues. Germline-derived CDR1 and CDR2 are SGHVS and FQNEAQ. The CDR3, as DNA: TGTGCCAGCAGCCCCATGGTGGCTAGCGGGGAGTTGTCGTACCAAGAGACCCAGTACTTC. Translation: CASSPMVASGELSYQETQYF.

This clonotype was seen more than once but under ten times. The chain employs TRBV2 and TRBJ1-5, with D unclear. V was clipped by 4 bases and J by 0 bases, with 7 bases between them. The germline V gene has CDR1 SNHLY and CDR2 FYNNEI. The CDR3 length is 14 residues. The CDR3 loop is CASSVTDSNQPQHF. CDR3 nucleotides: TGTGCCAGCAGTGTAACAGATAGCAATCAGCCCCAGCATTTT.

This chain uses TRBV14 with TRBJ2-7, with no clear D. Trimming stripped 0 bases from V and 5 bases from J, with 14 bases between. Germline V gives CDR1 SGHDN, CDR2 FVKESK. This CDR3 has 15 residues. CDR3 nucleotide sequence: TGTGCCAGCAGCCAAGAATTCCCCCCCAACCACGAGCAGTACGTC. It specifies CASSQEFPPNHEQYV.

The V call is TRBV13, the J call TRBJ2-7; 8 bases align to TRBD1. The CDR3 sequence is 15 residues long. With V trimmed by 5 bases and J by 2 bases, 8 bases remained unmatched. Germline CDR1 reads PRHDT; CDR2 reads FYEKMQ (reference sequence). This chain's CDR3 is CASSMLTGDTYEQYF. The CDR3 DNA reads TGTGCCAGCAGCATGCTGACAGGGGATACCTACGAGCAGTACTTC.

The chain couples TRBV20-1 to TRBJ2-3; 12 bases line up with TRBD1. CDR1 DFQATT and CDR2 SNEGSKA come from the germline V gene (reference sequence). The V gene end was trimmed by 2 bases and the J gene end by 5 bases; junction bases not matched to a gene: 8. The CDR3 runs 16 residues. In DNA form, the CDR3 reads TGCAGTGCTAGAAGGATCGGGACAGGGGGCATAGATACGCAGTATTTT. Its translation is CSARRIGTGGIDTQYF.